A single T cell receptor (beta chain) is shown here with its context. Its specificity is unknown. Germline values: CDR1 SGHRS, CDR2 YFSETQ. Trimming cost V 4 bases and J 1 base; bases outside gene matches: 7. The CDR3 sequence is 16 residues long. Use of 60 Vbeta and 13 Jbeta primers characterized the PCR. Here immunoSEQ multiplex PCR was the method, and the copy in TCRdb shows in-frame clones only, minus some. The data show about 210,000 clones, and the top ten clones hold roughly 0.89%. This sample was taken from a study of cytomegalovirus exposure and HLA in healthy donors. Study-level information: In terms of ancestry, the Caucasian-associated cluster contained roughly 80% of the approximately 400 genotyped donors.

Regarding the study as a whole: Most TCR beta V segments were productive about 90% or about 30% of the time in an earlier analysis. Presence/absence comparisons presumed near-even sequencing depth among donors. In a later analysis, HLA-associated TCR beta chains were more clonally expanded than equally common others.

The sample consisted of PBMCs. This clonotype originated in a woman between 25 and 40 years old in good health and CMV-seropositive. The V call is TRBV5-1, the J call TRBJ2-2; TRBD1 matches at 7 bases. The CDR3: CASSLGDSWNTGELFF. CDR3 bases: TGCGCCAGCAGCCTAGGGGACAGCTGGAACACCGGGGAGCTGTTTTTT.